This T cell receptor beta chain stems from a study of shared clonotypes between healthy human individuals. Study conclusions and caveats: On the whole, naive subsets had larger estimated richness than memory subsets had.

In the CD4+ fraction, cells were divided into CD45RA+ naive and CD45RA-negative memory subsets. Details on this clone: Its matching antigen is unknown.

The CDR3 loop spans 14 amino acids. Germline CDR1 is SNHLY and CDR2 is FYNNEI. V lost 3 bases and J lost 2, with 11 bases in between. Libraries were prepared by immunoSEQ multiplex PCR; TCRdb keeps only in-frame clonotypes and omits some of them. The sample has more than 1,200,000 clones; 98% to 99% are singletons. Sample: naive CD4+ T cells sorted from blood. This sample's subset: CD45RA+ positively selected. The sequence was obtained from a man aged 30 to 39 in good health. V is TRBV2 and J is TRBJ2-7; tentatively, D is TRBD1 (6 bases). CDR3 loop: CASSDQGNTYEQYF. In DNA, the CDR3 is TGTGCCAGCAGTGACCAGGGGAATACCTACGAGCAGTACTTC.